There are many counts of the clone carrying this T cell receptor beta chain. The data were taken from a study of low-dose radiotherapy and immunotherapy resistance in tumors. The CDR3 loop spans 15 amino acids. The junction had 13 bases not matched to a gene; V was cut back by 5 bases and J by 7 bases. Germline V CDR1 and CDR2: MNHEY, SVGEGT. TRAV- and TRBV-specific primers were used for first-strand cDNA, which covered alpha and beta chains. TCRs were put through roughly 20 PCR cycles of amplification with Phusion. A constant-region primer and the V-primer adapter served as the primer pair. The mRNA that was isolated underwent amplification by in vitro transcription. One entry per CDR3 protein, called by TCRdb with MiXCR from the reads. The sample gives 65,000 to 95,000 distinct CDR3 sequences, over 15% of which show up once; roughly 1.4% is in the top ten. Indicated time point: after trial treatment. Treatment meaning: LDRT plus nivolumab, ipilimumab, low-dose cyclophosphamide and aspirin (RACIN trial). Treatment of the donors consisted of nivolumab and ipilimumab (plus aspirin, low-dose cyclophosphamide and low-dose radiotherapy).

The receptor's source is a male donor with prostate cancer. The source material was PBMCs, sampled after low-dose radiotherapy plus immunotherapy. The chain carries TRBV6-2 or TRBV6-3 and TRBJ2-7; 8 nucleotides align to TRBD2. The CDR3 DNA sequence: TGTGCCAGCAGTGTCAGCGGGAGAGGATTTGAAGAGCAGTACTTC. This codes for CASSVSGRGFEEQYF.